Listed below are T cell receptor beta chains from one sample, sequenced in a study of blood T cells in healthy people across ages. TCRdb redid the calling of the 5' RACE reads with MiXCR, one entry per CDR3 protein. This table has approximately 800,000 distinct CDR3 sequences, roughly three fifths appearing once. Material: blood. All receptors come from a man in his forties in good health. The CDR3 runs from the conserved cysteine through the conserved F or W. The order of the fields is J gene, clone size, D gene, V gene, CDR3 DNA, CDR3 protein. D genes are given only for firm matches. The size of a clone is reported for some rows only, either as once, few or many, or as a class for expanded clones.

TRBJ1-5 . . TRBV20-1 TGCAGTGCTAGACAGGCAGGTCAGCCCCAGCATTTT CSARQAGQPQHF
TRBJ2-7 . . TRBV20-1 TGCAGTGCTAGTCAAGAGCCCGAGCAGTACTTC CSASQEPEQYF
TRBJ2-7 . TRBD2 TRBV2 TGTGCCAGTAGCGGGGGCGAGCAGTACTTC CASSGGEQYF
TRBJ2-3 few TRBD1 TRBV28 TGTGCCAGCAGTTTAGGGACAGGGTACACAGATACGCAGTATTTT CASSLGTGYTDTQYF
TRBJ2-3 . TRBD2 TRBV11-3 TGTGCCAGCAGCTTAGGCCAAACGGGAGGGCTCACAGATACGCAGTATTTT CASSLGQTGGLTDTQYF
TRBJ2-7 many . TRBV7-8 TGTGCCAGCAGCTCACACCGGGACTCAACCTACGAGCAGTACTTC CASSSHRDSTYEQYF
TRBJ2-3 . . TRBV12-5 TGTGCTAGTGGTTTGGCTTGGGATACGCAGTATTTT CASGLAWDTQYF
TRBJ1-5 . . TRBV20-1 TGCAGTGCTATTCAGGTCGGCAGGGCGAGGGGCAATCAGCCCCAGCATTTT CSAIQVGRARGNQPQHF
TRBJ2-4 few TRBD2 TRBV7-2 TGTGCCAGCAGCTTAGTAGCGGGAGTAGCCAAAAACATTCAGTACTTC CASSLVAGVAKNIQYF
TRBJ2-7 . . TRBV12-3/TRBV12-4 TGTGCCAGCAGTTTCGGGATTAACAGGAACCTGTACTTC CASSFGINRNLYF
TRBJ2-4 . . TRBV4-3 TGCGCCAGCAGCCAAGATCGTGGAGACATTCAGTACTTC CASSQDRGDIQYF
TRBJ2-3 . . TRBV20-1 TGCAGTGCTAGTTCTTATACGAGCTCAGATACGCAGTATTTT CSASSYTSSDTQYF
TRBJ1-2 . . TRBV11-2 TGTGCCAGCAGCTTATCCTCCTGGGCTAACTATGGCTACACCTTC CASSLSSWANYGYTF
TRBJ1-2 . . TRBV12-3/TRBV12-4 TGTGTCAGCAGCCAAGTGAGCTATGGCTACACCTTC CVSSQVSYGYTF
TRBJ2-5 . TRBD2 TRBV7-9 TGTGCCAGCAGCCTAGGTCTTAGCGGGGGGGCGGAAGAGACCCAGTACTTC CASSLGLSGGAEETQYF
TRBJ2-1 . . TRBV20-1 TGCAGTGCCCCTTATGTGGTGGGTGAGCAGTTCTTC CSAPYVVGEQFF
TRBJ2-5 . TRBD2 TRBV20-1 TGCAGCGCCACCCTACACACCGGGACTAGCGGACCGACCGGGTACCAAGAGACCCAGTACTTC CSATLHTGTSGPTGYQETQYF
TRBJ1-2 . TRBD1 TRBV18 TGTGCCAGCTCACCGATTCCCGAGACAGGGAACTATGGCTACACCTTC CASSPIPETGNYGYTF
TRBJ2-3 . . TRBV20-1 TGCAGTGCTAGAGGTTGGGGCCTAGCAATCGGTAACACAGATACGCAGTATTTT CSARGWGLAIGNTDTQYF